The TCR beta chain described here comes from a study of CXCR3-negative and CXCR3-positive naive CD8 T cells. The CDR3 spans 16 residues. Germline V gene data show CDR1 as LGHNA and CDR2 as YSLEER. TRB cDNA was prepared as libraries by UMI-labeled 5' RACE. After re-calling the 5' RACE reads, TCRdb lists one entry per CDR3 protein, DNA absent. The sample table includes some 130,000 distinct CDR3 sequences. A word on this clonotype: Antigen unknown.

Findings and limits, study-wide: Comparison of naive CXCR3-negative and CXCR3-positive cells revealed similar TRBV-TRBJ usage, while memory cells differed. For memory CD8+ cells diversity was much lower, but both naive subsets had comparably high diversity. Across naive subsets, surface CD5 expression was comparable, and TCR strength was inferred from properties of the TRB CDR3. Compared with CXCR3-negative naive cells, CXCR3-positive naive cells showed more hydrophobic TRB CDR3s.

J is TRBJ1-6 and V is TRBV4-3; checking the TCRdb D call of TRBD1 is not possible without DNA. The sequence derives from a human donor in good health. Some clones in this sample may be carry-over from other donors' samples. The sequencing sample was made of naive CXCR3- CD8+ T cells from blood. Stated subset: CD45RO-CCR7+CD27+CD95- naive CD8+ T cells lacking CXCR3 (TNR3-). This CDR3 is CASSQDTGFLYSPLHF.